The present entry profiles one TCR beta chain with its context. The sample belongs to a study of blood T cell repertoires in COVID-19. Background on the study: Material from acute and convalescent COVID-19 was sourced from the United States, Italy and Spain. T cells, B-cell-depleted T cells, or PBMCs provided the cDNA or gDNA that served as material.

Germline values: CDR1 SGHAT, CDR2 FQNNGV. The CDR3 consists of 14 residues. V was pared by 2 bases and J by 0 bases, with 4 bases between. Per the study methods: Nucleated cell number was recorded as an estimate derived from reference gene primer amplification. Profiling relied on immunoSEQ multiplex PCR, and the TCRdb table lists in-frame clones only, not all of them. For V, J and clone size, that table is used; D and trimming come from the DNA. The sample contains fewer than 300,000 clones, around 89% of which appear only once. The J gene is TRBJ2-2, the V gene TRBV11-2; no definite D call. Sequenced input: peripheral blood. This clonotype was obtained from a man aged 25-40 years with acute or convalescent COVID-19. CDR3 DNA sequence: TGTGCCAGCAGCTTATATACGAACACCGGGGAGCTGTTTTTT. Translation: CASSLYTNTGELFF.